What follows are 13 T cell receptor beta chains derived from one specimen sequenced in a study of monozygotic twins with inflammatory bowel disease. Reprocessing the 5' RACE reads, TCRdb reports a single entry for every CDR3 protein and omits DNA. The sample includes more than 120,000 distinct CDR3 sequences. Sequencing was carried out using blood. The receptors were sampled from a human donor with ulcerative colitis or Crohn's disease, or a healthy co-twin of an affected twin (not recorded which).

The V call is TRBV20-1, the J call TRBJ2-3; TCRdb picks TRBD1, but there is no DNA to check that call. CDR1 and CDR2 from the germline V gene are DFQATT and SNEGSKA (reference sequence). CDR3 length: 15 residues. The chain's CDR3 is CSAGDRTKQTDTQYF.

The gene calls are TRBV7-2 and TRBJ2-1; TCRdb selects TRBD1, and the lack of DNA leaves this call unchecked. Germline CDR1 is SGHTA and CDR2 is FQGNSA. This CDR3 is 13 amino acids long. The CDR3 here is CASSLDRDNEQFF.

The chain links TRBV14 to TRBJ2-3; TCRdb calls TRBD2, which cannot be checked without DNA. This CDR3 comprises 15 residues. Germline V lookup: CDR1 SGHDN, CDR2 FVKESK. The CDR3 here is CASRPSGGSTDTQYF. Filled out from reference TRBV14 and TRBJ2-3, the complete variable domain reads EAGVTQFPSHSVIEKGQTVTLRCDPISGHDNLYWYRRVMGKEIKFLLHFVKESKQDESGMPNNRFLAERTGGTYSTLKVQPAELEDSGVYFCASRPSGGSTDTQYFGPGTRLTVL.

The chain recombines TRBV4-1 with TRBJ2-7; TCRdb gives TRBD1 as the D gene, but with no DNA this cannot be confirmed. The germline CDR1 and CDR2 sequences are MGHRA and YSYEKL. The CDR3 sequence is 13 residues long. CDR3: CASSRDRAAEQYF.

CDR3 amino acids: CASSLELAGGSYNEQFF. The chain combines TRBV11-2 with TRBJ2-1; TCRdb's assignment of TRBD2 cannot be checked, as there is no DNA. The CDR3 is made up of 17 amino acids. Germline loops: CDR1 SGHAT, CDR2 FQNNGV.

The chain is built from TRBV6-5 and TRBJ1-5. This CDR3 is 15 amino acids long. The germline V gene encodes CDR1 MNHEY and CDR2 SVGAGI. CDR3 in amino acids: CASSYSAYSNQPQHF.

The rearrangement uses TRBV5-4 and TRBJ2-7; the TCRdb call, TRBD1, lacks DNA for checking. Looked up from germline, CDR1 is SGHNT and CDR2 is YYREEE (reference sequence). CDR3 length equals 15 residues. The CDR3 region is CASSSPRDRGYEQYF.

The chain couples TRBV18 to TRBJ2-5; TCRdb returns TRBD1, unconfirmable since there is no DNA. The germline V gene encodes CDR1 KGHSH and CDR2 LQKENI. The CDR3 sequence is 14 residues long. CDR3 sequence reads: CASSPQGIQETQYF.

The V call is TRBV25-1, the J call TRBJ2-2; the TRBD1 assignment by TCRdb is unverifiable without DNA. This CDR3 is built from 18 residues. Germline V gives CDR1 MGHDK, CDR2 SYGVNS. The CDR3 region is CASSDHNRGLYNTGELFF.

V usage is TRBV9 and J usage is TRBJ2-1; TCRdb designates TRBD1, a call that cannot be tested without DNA. Germline assignment: CDR1 SGDLS and CDR2 YYNGEE. The CDR3 has 16 residues. The CDR3 protein is CASSGHGGSLYNEQFF.

CDR3 residues: CSGGEGGTGAFF. This rearrangement joins TRBV29-1 to TRBJ1-1; TCRdb designates TRBD1, a call that cannot be tested without DNA. Germline CDR1 is SQVTM and CDR2 is ANQGSEA. The CDR3 is made up of 12 amino acids.

The V and J genes are TRBV4-3 and TRBJ1-1. The CDR3 is made up of 13 amino acids. The germline V gene has CDR1 LGHNA and CDR2 YSLEER. Here the CDR3 reads CASSQVSGVEAFF.

V gene TRBV12-3 or TRBV12-4 combines with J gene TRBJ2-1; lacking DNA, the TRBD1 call made by TCRdb goes unchecked. CDR3 length: 16 residues. CDR3: CASSLLSAGRRGEQFF.